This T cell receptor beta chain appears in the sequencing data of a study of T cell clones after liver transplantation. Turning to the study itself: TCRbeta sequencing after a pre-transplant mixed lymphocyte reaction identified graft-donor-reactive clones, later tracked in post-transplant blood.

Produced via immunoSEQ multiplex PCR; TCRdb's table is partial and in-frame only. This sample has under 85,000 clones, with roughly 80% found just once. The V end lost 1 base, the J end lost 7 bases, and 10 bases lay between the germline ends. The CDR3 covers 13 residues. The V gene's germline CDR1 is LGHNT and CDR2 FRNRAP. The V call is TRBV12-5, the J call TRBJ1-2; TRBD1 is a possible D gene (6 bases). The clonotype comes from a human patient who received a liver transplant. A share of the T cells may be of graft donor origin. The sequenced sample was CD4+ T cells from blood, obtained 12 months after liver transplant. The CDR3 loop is CASGLGTATGYTF. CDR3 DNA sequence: TGTGCTAGTGGTTTGGGGACAGCCACTGGCTACACCTTC.